Sequencing of this T cell receptor beta chain was carried out in a study of T cell changes during pregnancy in multiple sclerosis. TCRdb's copy holds only in-frame clones and misses some; the assay was immunoSEQ multiplex PCR. The data show roughly 40,000 clones, about 89% seen once. V lost 4 bases, J lost 7 bases, and 14 bases lay in between. The CDR3 is 14 residues long. Germline V gives CDR1 MNHNY, CDR2 SVGAGI (reference sequence). Sequencing was performed on CD4+ T cells from peripheral blood mononuclear cells, taken in the first trimester of pregnancy. The V call is TRBV6-6, the J call TRBJ2-1; the D is unclear. This TCR derives from a female donor with multiple sclerosis, enrolled in a pregnancy study. CDR3 DNA sequence: TGTGCCAGCAGTTTAAGCCGAACTATAAATGAGCAGTTCTTC. It specifies CASSLSRTINEQFF.